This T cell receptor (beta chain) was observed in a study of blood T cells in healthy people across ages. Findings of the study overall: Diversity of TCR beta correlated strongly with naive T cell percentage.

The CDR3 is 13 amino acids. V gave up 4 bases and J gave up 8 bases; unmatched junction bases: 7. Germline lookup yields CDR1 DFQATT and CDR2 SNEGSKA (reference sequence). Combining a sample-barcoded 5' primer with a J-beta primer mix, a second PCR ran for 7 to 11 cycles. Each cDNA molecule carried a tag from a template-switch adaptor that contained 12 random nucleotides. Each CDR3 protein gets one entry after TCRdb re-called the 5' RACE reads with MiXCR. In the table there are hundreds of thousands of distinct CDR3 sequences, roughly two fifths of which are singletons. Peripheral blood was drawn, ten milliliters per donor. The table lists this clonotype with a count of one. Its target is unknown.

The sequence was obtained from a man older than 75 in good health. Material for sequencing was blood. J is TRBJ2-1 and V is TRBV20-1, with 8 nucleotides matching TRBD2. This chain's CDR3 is CSAMSSGTDEQFF. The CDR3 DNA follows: TGCAGTGCTATGAGTAGCGGGACTGATGAGCAGTTCTTC.